This T cell receptor (beta chain) derives from a study of T-cell memory formation after mild COVID-19. Across the whole study: TCR clustering was largely donor specific.

This clonotype was found many times. Its antigen is unknown. TCR alpha and TCR beta cDNA libraries with sample barcodes and UMIs came from 5'RACE using constant-segment primers. TCRdb independently ran MiXCR on the 5' RACE reads; one entry per CDR3 protein. The sample has 100,000 to 150,000 distinct CDR3 sequences; approximately 6.2% are singletons. From germline, CDR1 is SGHRS and CDR2 YFSETQ. With 5 bases clipped from V and 2 bases from J, the junction kept 10 bases outside the gene matches. The CDR3 is 15 amino acids. Overall study findings and caveats: The study found balanced CD4/CD8 in clones contracting day 15 to 85 and a CD4+ lean in later expanders. Pre-infection memory harbored some responding clones, suggesting cross-reactive memory joined.

The rearrangement joins TRBV5-1 to TRBJ2-7; TRBD1 matches 7 bases. The sequencing sample was made of PBMCs or a T cell subset sorted from them (not recorded which). The clonotype was recovered from an adult woman who had mild COVID-19 (a few samples of this study predate the infection). Cell type and time point are not known. DNA of the CDR3: TGCGCCAGCAGGGGGGACAGCCCTGGAACCTACGAGCAGTACTTC. This codes for CASRGDSPGTYEQYF.